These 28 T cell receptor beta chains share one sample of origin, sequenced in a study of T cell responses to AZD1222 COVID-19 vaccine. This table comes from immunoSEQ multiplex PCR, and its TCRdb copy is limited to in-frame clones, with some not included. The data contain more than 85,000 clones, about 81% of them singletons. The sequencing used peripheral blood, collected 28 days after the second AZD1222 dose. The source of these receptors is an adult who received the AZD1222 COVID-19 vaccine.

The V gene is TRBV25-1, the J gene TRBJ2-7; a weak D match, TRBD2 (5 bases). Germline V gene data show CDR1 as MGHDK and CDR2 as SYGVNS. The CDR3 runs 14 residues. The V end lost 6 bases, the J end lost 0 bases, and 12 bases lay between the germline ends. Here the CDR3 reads CASRASLSSYEQYF. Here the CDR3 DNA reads TGTGCCAGCAGGGCTAGCCTTTCCTCCTACGAGCAGTACTTC.

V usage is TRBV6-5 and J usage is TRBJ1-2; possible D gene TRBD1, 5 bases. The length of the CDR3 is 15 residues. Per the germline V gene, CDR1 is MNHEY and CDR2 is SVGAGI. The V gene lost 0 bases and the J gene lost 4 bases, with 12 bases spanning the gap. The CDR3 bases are TGTGCCAGCAGTTACTCTGAGACGGGGGGCTATGGCTACACCTTC. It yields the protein CASSYSETGGYGYTF.

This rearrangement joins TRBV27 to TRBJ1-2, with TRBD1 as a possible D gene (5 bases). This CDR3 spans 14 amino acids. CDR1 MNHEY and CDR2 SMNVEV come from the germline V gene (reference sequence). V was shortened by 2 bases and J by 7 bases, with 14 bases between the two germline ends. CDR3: CASSLRGRLGGYTF. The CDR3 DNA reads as TGTGCCAGCAGTTTACGGGGGAGGTTGGGTGGCTACACCTTC.

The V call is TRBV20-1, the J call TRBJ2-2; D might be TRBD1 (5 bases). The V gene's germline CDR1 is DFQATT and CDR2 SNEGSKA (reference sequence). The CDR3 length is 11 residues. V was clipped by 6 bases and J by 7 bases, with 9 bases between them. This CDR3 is CSAPRGGELFF. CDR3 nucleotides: TGCAGTGCCCCTAGGGGCGGGGAGCTGTTTTTT.

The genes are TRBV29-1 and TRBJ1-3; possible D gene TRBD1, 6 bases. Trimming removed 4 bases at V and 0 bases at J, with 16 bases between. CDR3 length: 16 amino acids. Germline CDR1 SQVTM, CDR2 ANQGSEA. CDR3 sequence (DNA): TGCAGCGTTGGGCAGGTTGCAGGGGACTCTGGAAACACCATATATTTT. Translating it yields CSVGQVAGDSGNTIYF.

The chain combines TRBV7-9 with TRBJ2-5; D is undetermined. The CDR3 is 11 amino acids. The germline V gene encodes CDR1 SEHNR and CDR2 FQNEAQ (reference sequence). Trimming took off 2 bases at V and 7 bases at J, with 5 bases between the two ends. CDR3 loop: CASSLTGTQYF. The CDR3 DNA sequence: TGTGCCAGCAGCTTAACCGGGACCCAGTACTTC.

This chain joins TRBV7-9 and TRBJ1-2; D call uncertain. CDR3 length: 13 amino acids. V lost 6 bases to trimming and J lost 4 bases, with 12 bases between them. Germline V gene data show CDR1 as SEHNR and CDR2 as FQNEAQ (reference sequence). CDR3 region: CASSPLPVYGYTF. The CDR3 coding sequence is TGTGCCAGCAGTCCCCTCCCCGTCTATGGCTACACCTTC. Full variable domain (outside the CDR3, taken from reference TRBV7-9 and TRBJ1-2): DTGVSQNPRHKITKRGQNVTFRCDPISEHNRLYWYRQTLGQGPEFLTYFQNEAQLEKSRLLSDRFSAERPKGSFSTLEIQRTEQGDSAMYLCASSPLPVYGYTFGSGTRLTVV.

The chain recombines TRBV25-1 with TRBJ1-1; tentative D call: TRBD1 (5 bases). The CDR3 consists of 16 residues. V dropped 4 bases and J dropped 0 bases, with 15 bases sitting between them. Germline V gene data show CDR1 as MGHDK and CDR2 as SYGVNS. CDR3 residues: CASSGYEGSMNTEAFF. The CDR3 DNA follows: TGTGCCAGCAGTGGGTACGAGGGGTCAATGAACACTGAAGCTTTCTTT.

CDR3 sequence (DNA): TGTGCCAGCCCCGGACTATCAAGCACAGATACGCAGTATTTT. Encoded protein: CASPGLSSTDTQYF. The genes are TRBV6-5 and TRBJ2-3; a weak D match, TRBD2 (6 bases). Trimming took off 8 bases at V and 0 bases at J, with 12 bases between the two ends. From germline, CDR1 is MNHEY and CDR2 SVGAGI. CDR3 length: 14 amino acids.

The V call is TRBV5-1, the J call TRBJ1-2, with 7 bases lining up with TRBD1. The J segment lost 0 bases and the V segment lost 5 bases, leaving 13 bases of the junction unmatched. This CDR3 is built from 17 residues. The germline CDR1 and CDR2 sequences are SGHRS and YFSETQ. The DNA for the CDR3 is TGCGCCAGCAGTTTGCATCGGACAGGCTGGGCTAACTATGGCTACACCTTC. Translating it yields CASSLHRTGWANYGYTF.

The CDR3 here is CSAIERIANYGYTF. CDR3 DNA: TGCAGTGCTATTGAAAGGATAGCTAACTATGGCTACACCTTC. V is TRBV20-1 and J is TRBJ1-2; D uncertain. The CDR3 covers 14 residues. Per the germline V gene, CDR1 is DFQATT and CDR2 is SNEGSKA (reference sequence). V was shortened by 4 bases and J by 0 bases, with 12 bases between the two germline ends.

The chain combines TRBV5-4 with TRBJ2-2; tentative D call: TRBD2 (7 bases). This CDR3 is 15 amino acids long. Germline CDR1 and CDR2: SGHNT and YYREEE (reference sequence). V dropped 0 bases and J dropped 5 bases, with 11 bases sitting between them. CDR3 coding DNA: TGTGCCAGCAGCTTGGTCGCGGGGGCGACCGGGGAGCTGTTTTTT. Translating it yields CASSLVAGATGELFF.

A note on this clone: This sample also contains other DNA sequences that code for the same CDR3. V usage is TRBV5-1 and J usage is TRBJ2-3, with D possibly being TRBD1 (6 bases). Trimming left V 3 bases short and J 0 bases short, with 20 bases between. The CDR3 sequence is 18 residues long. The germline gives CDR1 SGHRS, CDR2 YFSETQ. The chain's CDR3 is CASSSNRVLRPSTDTQYF. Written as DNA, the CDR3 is TGCGCCAGCAGCTCTAACAGGGTTTTGCGTCCGAGCACAGATACGCAGTATTTT.

As DNA, the CDR3 is TGTGCCAGCAGTTTCAATTACGAGCAGTACTTC. Translated: CASSFNYEQYF. The chain recombines TRBV27 with TRBJ2-7; D gene unclear. The CDR3 totals 11 residues. Trimming removed 3 bases from V and 4 bases from J, with 4 bases in between. The germline V gene has CDR1 MNHEY and CDR2 SMNVEV (reference sequence).

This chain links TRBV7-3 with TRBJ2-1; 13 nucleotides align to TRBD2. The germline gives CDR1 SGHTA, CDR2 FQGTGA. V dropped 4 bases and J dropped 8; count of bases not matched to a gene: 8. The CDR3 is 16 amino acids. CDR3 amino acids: CASSSGTSGVRDEQFF. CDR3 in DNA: TGTGCCAGCAGCTCCGGGACTAGCGGGGTAAGGGATGAGCAGTTCTTC.

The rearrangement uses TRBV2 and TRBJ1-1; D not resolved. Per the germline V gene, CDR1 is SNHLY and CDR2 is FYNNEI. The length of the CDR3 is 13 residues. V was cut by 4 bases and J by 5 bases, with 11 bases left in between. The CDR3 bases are TGTGCCAGCAGTGGCACGGGGTTGACTGAAGCTTTCTTT. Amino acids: CASSGTGLTEAFF.

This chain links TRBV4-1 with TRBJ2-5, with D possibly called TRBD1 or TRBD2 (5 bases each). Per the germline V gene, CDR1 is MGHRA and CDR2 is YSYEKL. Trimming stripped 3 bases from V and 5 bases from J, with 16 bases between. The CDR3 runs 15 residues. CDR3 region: CASSQDTRGKETQYF. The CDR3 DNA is TGCGCCAGCAGCCAGGATACGAGGGGTAAGGAGACCCAGTACTTC.

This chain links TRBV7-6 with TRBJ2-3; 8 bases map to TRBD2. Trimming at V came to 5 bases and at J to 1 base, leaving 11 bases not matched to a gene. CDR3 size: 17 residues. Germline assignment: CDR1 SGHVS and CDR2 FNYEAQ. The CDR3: CASSAILADYGTDTQYF. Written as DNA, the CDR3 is TGTGCCAGCAGCGCAATACTAGCGGACTACGGCACAGATACGCAGTATTTT.

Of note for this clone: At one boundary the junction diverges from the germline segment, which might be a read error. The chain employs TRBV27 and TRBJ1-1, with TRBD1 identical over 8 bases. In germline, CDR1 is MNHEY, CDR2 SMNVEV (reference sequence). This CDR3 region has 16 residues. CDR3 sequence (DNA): TGTGCCAGCAGTCCCCGACAGGGGAGAAGGAACGCTGAAGCTTTCTTT. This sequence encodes CASSPRQGRRNAEAFF.

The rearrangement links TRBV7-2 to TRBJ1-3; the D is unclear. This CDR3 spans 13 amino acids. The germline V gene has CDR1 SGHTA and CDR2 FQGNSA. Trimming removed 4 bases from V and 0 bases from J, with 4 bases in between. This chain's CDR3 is CASSSSSGNTIYF. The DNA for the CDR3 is TGTGCCAGCAGCTCCTCCTCTGGAAACACCATATATTTT.

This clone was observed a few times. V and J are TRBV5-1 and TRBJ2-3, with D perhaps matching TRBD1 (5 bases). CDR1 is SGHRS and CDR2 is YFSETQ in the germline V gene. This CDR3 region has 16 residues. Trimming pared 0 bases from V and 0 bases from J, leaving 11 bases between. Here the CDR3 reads CASSLGQGRSTDTQYF. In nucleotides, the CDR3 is TGCGCCAGCAGCTTGGGCCAGGGTCGAAGCACAGATACGCAGTATTTT.

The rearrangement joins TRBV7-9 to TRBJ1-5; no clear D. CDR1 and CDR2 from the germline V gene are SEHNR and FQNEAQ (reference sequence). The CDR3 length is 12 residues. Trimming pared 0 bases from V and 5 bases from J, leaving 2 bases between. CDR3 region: CASSLADQPQHF. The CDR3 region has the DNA TGTGCCAGCAGCTTAGCGGATCAGCCCCAGCATTTT.

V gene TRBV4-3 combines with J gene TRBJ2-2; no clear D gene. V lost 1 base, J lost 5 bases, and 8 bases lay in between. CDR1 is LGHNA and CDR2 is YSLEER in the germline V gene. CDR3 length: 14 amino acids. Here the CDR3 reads CASSQVLGTGELFF. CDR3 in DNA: TGCGCCAGCAGCCAAGTCCTAGGAACCGGGGAGCTGTTTTTT.

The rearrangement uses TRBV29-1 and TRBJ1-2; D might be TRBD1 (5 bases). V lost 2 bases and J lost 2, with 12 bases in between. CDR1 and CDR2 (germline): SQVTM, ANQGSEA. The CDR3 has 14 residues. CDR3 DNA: TGCAGCGTTGAATCATGGGGCGGAAACTATGGCTACACCTTC. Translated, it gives CSVESWGGNYGYTF.

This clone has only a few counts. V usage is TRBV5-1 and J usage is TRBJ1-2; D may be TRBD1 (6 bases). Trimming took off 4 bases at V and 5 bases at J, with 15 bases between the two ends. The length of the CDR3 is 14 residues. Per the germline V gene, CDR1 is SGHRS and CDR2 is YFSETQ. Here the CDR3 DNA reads TGCGCCAGCAGCCCGGGACAAGGAACTTATGGCTACACCTTC. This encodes CASSPGQGTYGYTF.

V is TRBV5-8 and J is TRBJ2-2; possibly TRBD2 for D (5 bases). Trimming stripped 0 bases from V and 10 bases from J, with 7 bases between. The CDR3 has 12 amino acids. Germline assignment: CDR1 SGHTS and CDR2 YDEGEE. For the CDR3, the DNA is TGTGCCAGCAGCTTGGCTAGCCCGGAGCTGTTTTTT. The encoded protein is CASSLASPELFF.

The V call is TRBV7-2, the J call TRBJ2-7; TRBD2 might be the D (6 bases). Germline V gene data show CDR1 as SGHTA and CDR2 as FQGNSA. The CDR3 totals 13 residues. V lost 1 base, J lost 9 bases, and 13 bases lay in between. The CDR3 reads CASSLEPGDRQYF. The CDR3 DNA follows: TGTGCCAGCAGCTTAGAGCCGGGGGATCGGCAGTACTTC.

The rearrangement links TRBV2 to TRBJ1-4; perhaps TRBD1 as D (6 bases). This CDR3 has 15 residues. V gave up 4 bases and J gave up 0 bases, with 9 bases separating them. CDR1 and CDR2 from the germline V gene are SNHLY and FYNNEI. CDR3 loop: CASSGTDATNEKLFF. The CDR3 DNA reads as TGTGCCAGCAGTGGGACAGATGCAACTAATGAAAAACTGTTTTTT.